This is a list of T cell receptor beta chains from one sample in a study of T cells after yellow fever vaccination. One entry per CDR3 protein results from TCRdb running MiXCR on the 5' RACE reads. Here the sample spans roughly 320,000 distinct CDR3 sequences, 9.5% to 12% being singletons. The sequenced sample was CD4+ T cells sorted from PBMCs, obtained 45 days after the yellow fever booster vaccination. These receptors were obtained from a man younger than 35 who received the YFV17D yellow fever vaccine. Each CDR3 is given with its conserved first and last residue. A D gene is named only where the DNA matches it firmly. Not all rows give a size; the values are once, few, many and, for expanded clones, a class.

size | J | V | D | DNA | CDR3
few | TRBJ2-2 | TRBV6-1 | NA | TGTGCCAGCAGTGAAGCGGGCAGGGGCGCCGGGGAGCTGTTTTTT | CASSEAGRGAGELFF
many | TRBJ2-3 | TRBV4-2 | TRBD1 | TGTGCCAGCAGCCAAGATCGGCAGGGGGCCGCAGATACGCAGTATTTT | CASSQDRQGAADTQYF
NA | TRBJ1-2 | TRBV7-6 | NA | TGTGCCAGCAGCTTCGGGATTGGCGGCTACACCTTC | CASSFGIGGYTF
few | TRBJ2-2 | TRBV6-4 | NA | TGTGCCAGCAGTGACTCGGGGTCGACGAACACCGGGGAGCTGTTTTTT | CASSDSGSTNTGELFF
few | TRBJ1-1 | TRBV7-2 | TRBD1 | TGTGCCAGCAGCTTAGTTTGGACAGGGCCGAACACTGAAGCTTTCTTT | CASSLVWTGPNTEAFF
few | TRBJ1-1 | TRBV6-5 | NA | TGTGCCAGCAGTTACTCCTACTCCGGGACGTCGAACACTGAAGCTTTCTTT | CASSYSYSGTSNTEAFF
NA | TRBJ2-7 | TRBV6-5 | NA | TGTGCCAGCAGTTACGCCCAGGGGGGCTACGAGCAGTACTTC | CASSYAQGGYEQYF
NA | TRBJ1-2 | TRBV5-1 | TRBD1 | TGCGCCAGCAGCTTGGTTGGGACGATATCGCGGACAGGGCGAGGAGGCTACACCTTC | CASSLVGTISRTGRGGYTF
few | TRBJ2-2 | TRBV7-6 | TRBD2 | TGTGCCAGCACTCTAGGGGCGCGGGGGATGAGTGAGGCCGGGGAGCTGTTTTTT | CASTLGARGMSEAGELFF
many | TRBJ2-1 | TRBV18 | TRBD1 | TGTGCCAGCTCACCAAAGGACAGGGCTTACAATGAGCAGTTCTTC | CASSPKDRAYNEQFF
NA | TRBJ2-3 | TRBV12-3/TRBV12-4 | NA | TGTGCCAGCAGTGTACGGACCATGGGAACGCAGTATTTT | CASSVRTMGTQYF
few | TRBJ1-4 | TRBV5-4 | TRBD1 | TGTGCCAGCAGCACCCAGGGGGGGCTTCTTGAAAAACTGTTTTTT | CASSTQGGLLEKLFF
few | TRBJ1-5 | TRBV19 | TRBD1 | TGTGCCAGTAGCGGGGACAGGGGCGATTATAGCAATCAGCCCCAGCATTTT | CASSGDRGDYSNQPQHF
few | TRBJ1-6 | TRBV6-5 | TRBD1 | TGTGCCAGCAGTCTTAAACCGCGGACAGGCCACTATAATTCACCCCTCCACTTT | CASSLKPRTGHYNSPLHF
few | TRBJ2-6 | TRBV27 | NA | TGTGCCAGCAGTTTATATGGCTCTGGGGCCAACGTCCTGACTTTC | CASSLYGSGANVLTF
few | TRBJ1-1 | TRBV3-1 | NA | TGTGCCAGCAGCCCTAGCGGGGGCGGGACTGAAGCTTTCTTT | CASSPSGGGTEAFF
few | TRBJ1-6 | TRBV9 | NA | TGTGCCAGCAGCGTAGGGGTCTTTTCACCCCTCCACTTT | CASSVGVFSPLHF
NA | TRBJ2-7 | TRBV20-1 | NA | TGCAGTGCTAATCTACCCGGGGCTAGCTCCTACGAGCAGTACTTC | CSANLPGASSYEQYF
many | TRBJ2-1 | TRBV11-2 | NA | TGTGCCAGCAGCTTAGAGGCCGCGGGGTACAATGAGCAGTTCTTC | CASSLEAAGYNEQFF
NA | TRBJ1-3 | TRBV4-2 | TRBD1 | TGTGCCAGCAGCCAGGGACAGGGACCTGGAAACACCATATATTTT | CASSQGQGPGNTIYF
once | TRBJ1-5 | TRBV7-2 | NA | TGTGCCAGCAGCCCAACCGCTAATAGCAATCAGCCCCAGCATTTT | CASSPTANSNQPQHF
few | TRBJ1-1 | TRBV5-4 | NA | TGTGCCAGCAGCTCCGACGCAACCCTGAACACTGAAGCTTTCTTT | CASSSDATLNTEAFF
NA | TRBJ1-5 | TRBV12-3/TRBV12-4 | NA | TGTGCCAGCAGTTTCACCGACAGGAGAGTTCAGCCCCAGCATTTT | CASSFTDRRVQPQHF
many | TRBJ1-2 | TRBV7-9 | NA | TGTGCCAGCAGCTTAAGCGACTATGGCTACACCTTC | CASSLSDYGYTF
NA | TRBJ1-2 | TRBV7-9 | NA | TGTGCCAGCAGCCTAGGGACGGCGCTGTCTATTCGGTACACCTTC | CASSLGTALSIRYTF
NA | TRBJ1-6 | TRBV20-1 | NA | TGCAGTGCTTCCGCCCGGACGGCCAATTCACCCCTCCACTTT | CSASARTANSPLHF
NA | TRBJ1-5 | TRBV2 | NA | TGTGCCAGCAGCCGCACCGGGCCCCAGGTGGGGTCCCAGCATTTT | CASSRTGPQVGSQHF
NA | TRBJ1-5 | TRBV7-2 | NA | TGTGCCAGCAGCACAGGACAGCCAAATCAGCCCCAGCATTTT | CASSTGQPNQPQHF
few | TRBJ1-2 | TRBV12-3/TRBV12-4 | NA | TGTGCCAGCAGACCGACAGACTATGGCTACACCTTC | CASRPTDYGYTF
many | TRBJ1-1 | TRBV5-1 | TRBD1 | TGCGCCAGCAGCTTGGGGACAGGGAGGGCTGAAGCTTTCTTT | CASSLGTGRAEAFF
NA | TRBJ1-1 | TRBV6-1 | NA | TGTGCCAGCAGAAGGACAGCCGAGATGAACACTGAAGCTTTCTTT | CASRRTAEMNTEAFF
few | TRBJ1-2 | TRBV18 | NA | TGTGCCAGCTCACCAGAGGGGCAGCGGTATGGCTACACCTTC | CASSPEGQRYGYTF
NA | TRBJ1-6 | TRBV18 | NA | TGTGCCAGCTCACCACTCCAGGGCAGGTCCCTCCACTTT | CASSPLQGRSLHF
NA | TRBJ1-2 | TRBV11-2 | NA | TGTGCCAGCAGCATTAGACCGGTGGGGAACTATGGCTACACCTTC | CASSIRPVGNYGYTF
few | TRBJ1-2 | TRBV5-6 | NA | TGTGCCAGCAGCTTGGATATACGTGGCTACACCTTC | CASSLDIRGYTF
NA | TRBJ1-2 | TRBV12-3/TRBV12-4 | TRBD1 | TGTGCCAGCAGTTTATCAGGGACAGCTAACTATGGCTACACCTTC | CASSLSGTANYGYTF
few | TRBJ1-2 | TRBV5-1 | NA | TGCGCCAGCACACGCGAGGGGACAAACTATGGCTACACCTTC | CASTREGTNYGYTF
few | TRBJ2-7 | TRBV20-1 | NA | TGCAGTGCTAGAGATTGGGAGAATCCCTACGAGCAGTACTTC | CSARDWENPYEQYF
NA | TRBJ1-4 | TRBV5-1 | NA | TGCGCCAGCAGCTTTGGGAATAGTAATGAAAAACTGTTTTTT | CASSFGNSNEKLFF
NA | TRBJ1-2 | TRBV6-5 | TRBD1 | TGTGCCAGCAGTTATGTTGGACAGGGGGTAGGCGGCTACACCTTC | CASSYVGQGVGGYTF
NA | TRBJ1-5 | TRBV7-9 | TRBD1 | TGTGCCAGCGCAAGAGATCGACAGGGATACGACCCCCAGCATTTT | CASARDRQGYDPQHF